One sample yielded the 22 T cell receptor beta chains listed below, sequenced in a study of neoadjuvant anti-PD-1 for oral cavity cancer. Libraries were prepared by immunoSEQ multiplex PCR; TCRdb keeps only in-frame clonotypes and omits some of them. The sample consists of approximately 67,000 clones, about 86% of them appearing once. The material sequenced was PBMCs, taken before nivolumab (anti-PD-1) treatment. These receptors were taken from a person between 35 and 79 years old with oral cavity squamous cell carcinoma.

The J gene is TRBJ2-7, the V gene TRBV6-1; 12 nucleotides agree with TRBD1. The V segment lost 5 bases and the J segment 6 bases; nucleotides outside the gene matches: 5. CDR1 is MNHNS, CDR2 SASEGT, per germline. The length of the CDR3 is 14 residues. CDR3 sequence: CASSNRDRGPEQYF. The CDR3 DNA sequence: TGTGCCAGCAGTAACCGGGACAGGGGGCCCGAGCAGTACTTC.

DNA of the CDR3: TGCAGCGTTGAGGAATTCCGGGAGCAGTTCTTC. As protein: CSVEEFREQFF. The V call is TRBV29-1, the J call TRBJ2-1; D gene uncertain. Germline V gene data show CDR1 as SQVTM and CDR2 as ANQGSEA. V dropped 3 bases and J dropped 10 bases, with 10 bases sitting between them. CDR3 length: 11 amino acids.

This rearrangement joins TRBV28 to TRBJ1-2; D is uncertain. The V gene's germline CDR1 is MDHEN and CDR2 SYDVKM. The V gene lost 2 bases and the J gene lost 2 bases, with 6 bases spanning the gap. The CDR3 runs to 13 residues. The CDR3 reads CASSLAGNYGYTF. CDR3 DNA sequence: TGTGCCAGCAGTTTAGCCGGGAACTATGGCTACACCTTC.

The chain recombines TRBV7-9 with TRBJ1-2; D uncertain. Germline CDR1 is SEHNR and CDR2 is FQNEAQ (reference sequence). This CDR3 contains 11 residues. V lost 6 bases, J lost 6 bases, and 8 bases lay in between. CDR3 region: CASSRGDGYTF. CDR3 bases: TGTGCCAGCAGTCGTGGGGATGGCTACACCTTC.

The J gene is TRBJ2-1, the V gene TRBV5-5, with 8 bases lining up with TRBD2. The junction had 5 bases not matched to a gene; V was cut back by 3 bases and J by 6 bases. The CDR3 runs to 14 residues. The germline V gene has CDR1 SGHKS and CDR2 YYEKEE (reference sequence). In DNA, the CDR3 is TGTGCCAGCAGCTCTAGACTAGCGACCAATGAGCAGTTCTTC. It codes for CASSSRLATNEQFF.

The chain combines TRBV5-1 with TRBJ2-5, with 7 bases identical to TRBD2. In germline, CDR1 is SGHRS, CDR2 YFSETQ. V lost 3 bases and J lost 5; bases outside the gene matches: 10. The CDR3 sequence is 15 residues long. CDR3 DNA: TGCGCCAGCAGCTGGACGACTAGCCCTCGGGAGACCCAGTACTTC. Residues: CASSWTTSPRETQYF.

CDR3 coding DNA: TGTGCCAGCAGCCCCCCGGAAGGTTCCTACGAGCAGTACTTC. Translation: CASSPPEGSYEQYF. The rearrangement links TRBV9 to TRBJ2-7; D is uncertain. The V and J ends lost 4 bases and 1 base respectively, with 12 bases between them. The CDR3 is 14 residues long. Germline V gene data show CDR1 as SGDLS and CDR2 as YYNGEE.

This clone appeared once. The chain links TRBV27 to TRBJ1-2; 9 nucleotides align to TRBD1. The J segment lost 5 bases and the V segment lost 5 bases, leaving 9 bases of the junction unmatched. This CDR3 is built from 15 residues. CDR1 and CDR2 from the germline V gene are MNHEY and SMNVEV (reference sequence). CDR3 in amino acids: CASSHGQGRGYGYTF. CDR3 nucleotide sequence: TGTGCCAGCAGTCACGGACAGGGGAGGGGTTATGGCTACACCTTC.

This chain connects TRBV30 to TRBJ2-3; D uncertain. This CDR3 is 11 amino acids long. CDR1 GTSNPN and CDR2 SVGIG come from the germline V gene (reference sequence). Trimming pared 3 bases from V and 8 bases from J, leaving 9 bases between. CDR3 protein: CAWSVQGTQYF. The CDR3 nucleotides read TGTGCCTGGAGCGTACAAGGTACGCAGTATTTT.

The CDR3 DNA is TGTGCCAGCACCCCCAGGGCGAGCTCTGGAAACACCATATATTTT. Translation: CASTPRASSGNTIYF. The rearrangement joins TRBV7-2 to TRBJ1-3; possible D gene TRBD1, 5 bases. This CDR3 contains 15 residues. Germline V gene sequence: CDR1 SGHTA, CDR2 FQGNSA. V was clipped by 7 bases and J by 0 bases, with 13 bases between them.

The chain couples TRBV13 to TRBJ2-7; TRBD2 matches 8 bases. V trimming: 3 bases; J trimming: 3 bases; junction bases outside the gene matches: 1. Germline CDR1 and CDR2: PRHDT and FYEKMQ (reference sequence). The CDR3 sequence is 13 residues long. The CDR3 spells CASSFRGGYEQYF. The CDR3 DNA reads TGTGCCAGCAGCTTTCGGGGGGGCTACGAGCAGTACTTC.

V gene TRBV19 combines with J gene TRBJ1-5, with D possibly matching TRBD1 (5 bases). Germline CDR1 is LNHDA and CDR2 is SQIVND (reference sequence). Trimming shortened V by 6 bases and J by 0 bases, and 12 bases separated the two germline ends. The CDR3 has 15 residues. The CDR3 sequence is CASRDILRSNQPQHF. The CDR3 coding sequence is TGTGCCAGTAGGGACATCCTTCGTAGCAATCAGCCCCAGCATTTT.

This chain's CDR3 is CASSLQGRSNQPQHF. CDR3 sequence (DNA): TGTGCCAGCAGTCTACAGGGTAGGAGCAATCAGCCCCAGCATTTT. This chain uses TRBV6-6 with TRBJ1-5, with D possibly TRBD1 on 6 matching bases. V was clipped by 5 bases and J by 1 base, with 12 bases between them. CDR3 length: 15 amino acids. Germline V CDR1 and CDR2: MNHNY, SVGAGI (reference sequence).

The chain couples TRBV15 to TRBJ1-2, with no clear D. CDR1 LNHNV and CDR2 YYDKDF come from the germline V gene (reference sequence). The CDR3 covers 14 residues. V was cut by 1 base and J by 2 bases, with 8 bases left in between. For the CDR3, the DNA is TGTGCCACCAGCAGAGCAGACGGCAACTATGGCTACACCTTC. This encodes CATSRADGNYGYTF.

CDR3 bases: TGTGCCAGCAGGGAGACGGGAAGTGGCTACACCTTC. Protein: CASRETGSGYTF. This sequence joins TRBV28 and TRBJ1-2; D unclear. Trimming took off 6 bases at V and 7 bases at J, with 12 bases between the two ends. The CDR3 consists of 12 residues. The V gene's germline CDR1 is MDHEN and CDR2 SYDVKM.

The CDR3 spells CASSSPWEKETQYF. The CDR3 DNA reads TGTGCCAGCAGTTCCCCCTGGGAAAAAGAGACCCAGTACTTC. The chain couples TRBV28 to TRBJ2-5; D not certain. The germline gives CDR1 MDHEN, CDR2 SYDVKM. This CDR3 has 14 amino acids. Trimming pared 4 bases from V and 3 bases from J, leaving 12 bases between.

The chain has TRBV30 and TRBJ2-1; 14 bases map to TRBD2. Germline-derived CDR1 and CDR2 are GTSNPN and SVGIG (reference sequence). The CDR3 runs to 16 residues. After removal of 0 bases from V and 10 bases from J, the junction contained 8 bases not matched to a gene. The CDR3 protein is CAWSVRTSGRRKEQFF. The DNA of the CDR3 is TGTGCCTGGAGTGTACGGACTAGCGGGAGGAGAAAGGAGCAGTTCTTC.

The V call is TRBV19, the J call TRBJ2-7; 8 bases line up with TRBD2. Trimming removed 5 bases from V and 3 bases from J; junction bases left unmatched: 21. The germline CDR1 and CDR2 sequences are LNHDA and SQIVND (reference sequence). The CDR3 runs to 19 residues. CDR3 loop: CASSARGGQFVAGIYEQYF. Written as DNA, the CDR3 is TGTGCCAGTAGTGCCCGGGGAGGACAGTTTGTAGCGGGAATCTACGAGCAGTACTTC.

This clone has a single count. The chain recombines TRBV6-5 with TRBJ1-4, with unresolved D. Deletions cut 6 bases from V and 0 bases from J, with 8 bases between. This CDR3 contains 14 residues. Germline values: CDR1 MNHEY, CDR2 SVGAGI. The CDR3 is CASRRETTNEKLFF. The CDR3 nucleotides are TGTGCCAGCAGGCGGGAGACAACTAATGAAAAACTGTTTTTT.

This chain connects TRBV5-1 to TRBJ2-7, with 12 nucleotides matching TRBD2. The junction had 2 bases not matched to a gene; V was cut back by 4 bases and J by 3 bases. This CDR3 region has 14 residues. Germline V lookup: CDR1 SGHRS, CDR2 YFSETQ. The CDR3, as DNA: TGCGCCAGCAGCCAGACTAGCGGGAGCTACGAGCAGTACTTC. Its protein product is CASSQTSGSYEQYF. The full variable domain, its missing parts supplied by reference TRBV5-1 and TRBJ2-7, is KAGVTQTPRYLIKTRGQQVTLSCSPISGHRSVSWYQQTPGQGLQFLFEYFSETQRNKGNFPGRFSGRQFSNSRSEMNVSTLELGDSALYLCASSQTSGSYEQYFGPGTRLTVT.

The chain recombines TRBV5-6 with TRBJ2-7; D remains ambiguous. The germline V and J ends were trimmed by 2 bases and 5 bases, with 5 bases remaining between them. There are 11 residues in the CDR3. The V gene's germline CDR1 is SGHDT and CDR2 YYEEEE. The CDR3 DNA sequence: TGTGCCAGCAGCTTCGGACACGAGCAGTACTTC. It is translated as CASSFGHEQYF. The full variable domain, its missing parts supplied by reference TRBV5-6 and TRBJ2-7, is DAGVTQSPTHLIKTRGQQVTLRCSPKSGHDTVSWYQQALGQGPQFIFQYYEEEERQRGNFPDRFSGHQFPNYSSELNVNALLLGDSALYLCASSFGHEQYFGPGTRLTVT.

V gene TRBV28 combines with J gene TRBJ1-2; 7 bases line up with TRBD1. Germline V gene lookup returns CDR1 MDHEN and CDR2 SYDVKM. V dropped 5 bases and J dropped 4; count of bases not matched to a gene: 4. CDR3 length: 13 amino acids. CDR3 residues: CASSPGGPYGYTF. The DNA for the CDR3 is TGTGCCAGCAGTCCAGGGGGGCCCTATGGCTACACCTTC.